This T cell receptor (beta chain) was identified during a study of T cell clonality in common variable immunodeficiency. Findings and caveats of the study: Fewer TCRbeta clones were shared among CVID subjects than controls.

Caucasian heritage predominated among both patients and controls. Heparinized whole blood, roughly 4.5 to 9 ml, came from each donor. A note on this clone: Antigen: not known. The read terminates 3 residues before the CDR3 end, so the remaining end is supplied by the germline J gene.

With 4 bases removed from V and 1 base from J, the gap between germline ends came to 11 bases. The CDR3 spans 14 residues. In germline, CDR1 is SGHTS, CDR2 YDEGEE. The table came from immunoSEQ multiplex PCR; TCRdb's copy has only in-frame clones and leaves some out. Observed in the sample are some 53,000 clones, none of them singletons. The TCR originated in a person aged 18 to 75 in good health. This chain uses TRBV5-8 with TRBJ1-2; tentatively, D is TRBD1 (6 bases). Sequences were obtained from peripheral blood mononuclear cells. The CDR3 protein is CASSLTGINYGYTF. Partial CDR3 DNA: TGTGCCAGCAGCCTAACAGGGATTAACTATGGC.